Below, one T cell receptor (beta chain) is given with its context. Its cognate antigen is unknown. The CDR3 contains 14 residues. Germline loops: CDR1 MGHDK, CDR2 SYGVNS. V gave up 10 bases and J gave up 0 bases, with 14 bases separating them. The sample is drawn from a study of cytomegalovirus exposure and HLA in healthy donors. Study context: Some 80 million unique TCR sequences came from HLA-typed donors in an early release. Study-wide results and caveats: The authors confirmed in vitro that three CMV-associated chains were specific for CMV antigens. Versus the roughly 700-donor mean, an Asian-associated ancestry cluster reportedly showed fewer N-insertions in a later analysis. The availability of immune exposure information extended only to CMV serostatus.

60 Vbeta and 13 Jbeta primers were used in PCR. Only in-frame clones appear in the TCRdb table, and some are missing; sequencing was by immunoSEQ multiplex PCR. The sample records roughly 130,000 clones, approximately 86% being singletons. This receptor was taken from a woman aged 40 to 50 in good health and CMV-seronegative. Sequences were obtained from PBMCs. J is TRBJ2-3 and V is TRBV25-1; a weak D match, TRBD2 (6 bases). As DNA, the CDR3 is TGTGCCACGGGGGTGTTGGCTAGCACAGATACGCAGTATTTT. It encodes CATGVLASTDTQYF.